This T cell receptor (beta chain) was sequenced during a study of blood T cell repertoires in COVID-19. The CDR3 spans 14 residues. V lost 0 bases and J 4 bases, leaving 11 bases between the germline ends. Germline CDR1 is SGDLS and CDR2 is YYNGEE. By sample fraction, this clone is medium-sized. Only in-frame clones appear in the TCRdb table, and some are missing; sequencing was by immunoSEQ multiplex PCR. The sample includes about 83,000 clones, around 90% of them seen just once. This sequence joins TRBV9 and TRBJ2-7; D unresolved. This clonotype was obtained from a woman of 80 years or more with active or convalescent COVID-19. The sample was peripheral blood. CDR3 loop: CASSVVGESYEQYF. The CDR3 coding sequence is TGTGCCAGCAGCGTAGTCGGAGAAAGTTACGAGCAGTACTTC.